This T cell receptor (beta chain) was found in a study of cytomegalovirus exposure and HLA in healthy donors. Study findings and constraints: In an earlier analysis, in approximately 570 donors, most V segments appeared productive either ~90% or ~30% of the time.

Germline V gives CDR1 SEHNR, CDR2 FQNEAQ (reference sequence). V gave up 6 bases and J gave up 6 bases, with 20 bases separating them. This CDR3 comprises 16 residues. As for this clone: The antigen is undetermined.

Amplification used 60 Vbeta primers and 13 Jbeta primers. The repertoire was sequenced with immunoSEQ multiplex PCR; TCRdb's copy has only in-frame clones and lacks some. The sample has 120,000 to 150,000 clones, about 83% seen once. The rearrangement links TRBV7-9 to TRBJ2-2; perhaps TRBD1 as D (8 bases). Sequenced material: PBMCs. The TCR was taken from a man between 40 and 49 years old in good health and CMV-seropositive. This CDR3 is CASRPAGGAGAGELFF. CDR3 bases: TGTGCCAGCAGGCCGGCAGGGGGCGCGGGGGCCGGGGAGCTGTTTTTT.